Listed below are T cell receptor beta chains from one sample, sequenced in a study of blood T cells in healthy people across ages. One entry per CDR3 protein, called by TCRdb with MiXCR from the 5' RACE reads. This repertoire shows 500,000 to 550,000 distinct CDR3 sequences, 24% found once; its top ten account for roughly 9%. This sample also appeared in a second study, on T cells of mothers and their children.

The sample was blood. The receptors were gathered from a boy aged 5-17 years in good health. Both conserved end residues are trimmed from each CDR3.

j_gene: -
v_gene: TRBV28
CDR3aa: ATGVYNEQF

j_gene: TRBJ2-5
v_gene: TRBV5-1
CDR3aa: ASSLYTQETQY

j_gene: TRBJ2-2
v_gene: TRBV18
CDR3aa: ASHPTGGETGELF

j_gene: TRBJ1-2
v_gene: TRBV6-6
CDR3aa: ASSYEGGYT

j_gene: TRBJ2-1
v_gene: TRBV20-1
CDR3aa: SAVGLADYNEQF

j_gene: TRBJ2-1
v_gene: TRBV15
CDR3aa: ATSRGVGTGQF

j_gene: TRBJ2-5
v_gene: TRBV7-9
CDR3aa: ASSWTKETLY

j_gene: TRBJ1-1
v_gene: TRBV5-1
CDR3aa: ASSFGGTGMNTEAF

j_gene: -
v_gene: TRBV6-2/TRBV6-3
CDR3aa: ASSSLTSGRATEQF

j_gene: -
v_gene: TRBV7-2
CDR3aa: ASSPSGGRGTHNEQF

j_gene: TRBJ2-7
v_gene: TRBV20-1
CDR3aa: SARGNPGLAGVKYEQY

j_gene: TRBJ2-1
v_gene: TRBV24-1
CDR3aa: ATSDLKGTSVGNEQF

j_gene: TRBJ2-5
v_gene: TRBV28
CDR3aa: ASRRQGALETQY

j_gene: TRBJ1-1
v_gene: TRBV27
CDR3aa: ASSTGLLMNTEAF

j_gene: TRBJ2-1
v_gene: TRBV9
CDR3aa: ASSVSSGGAASNEQF

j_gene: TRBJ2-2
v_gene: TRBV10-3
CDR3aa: AISEGRRNTGELF